This T cell receptor beta chain was obtained from a study of radiotherapy plus CTLA-4 blockade in lung cancer. Study at large: Disease control was achieved by about 29% of patients, and objective responses by about 17%. Broader study findings: Clones derived from tumor TCRs expanded in blood after radiotherapy plus ipilimumab. It was early blood T cell clone dynamics, with interferon-beta, that reportedly best predicted response.

Trimming cost V 1 base and J 3 bases, with 4 bases left between them. The germline V gene has CDR1 SEHNR and CDR2 FQNEAQ (reference sequence). The CDR3 runs 12 residues. With ipilimumab providing CTLA-4 blockade, focal radiation was administered to patients who had chemo-refractory metastatic non-small-cell lung cancer. With respect to this clone: No antigen is known for it.

Here immunoSEQ multiplex PCR was the method, and the copy in TCRdb shows in-frame clones only, minus some. The sample yields approximately 47,000 clones, more than 75% seen once. The chain combines TRBV7-9 with TRBJ2-7; D remains ambiguous. The sequence came from a human donor with non-small cell lung cancer who had stable disease on radiotherapy plus ipilimumab. The material sequenced was peripheral blood, taken from a patient treated with radiotherapy plus ipilimumab. As DNA, the CDR3 is TGTGCCAGCAGCTTAGGGAGCTACGAGCAGTACTTC. Residues: CASSLGSYEQYF.